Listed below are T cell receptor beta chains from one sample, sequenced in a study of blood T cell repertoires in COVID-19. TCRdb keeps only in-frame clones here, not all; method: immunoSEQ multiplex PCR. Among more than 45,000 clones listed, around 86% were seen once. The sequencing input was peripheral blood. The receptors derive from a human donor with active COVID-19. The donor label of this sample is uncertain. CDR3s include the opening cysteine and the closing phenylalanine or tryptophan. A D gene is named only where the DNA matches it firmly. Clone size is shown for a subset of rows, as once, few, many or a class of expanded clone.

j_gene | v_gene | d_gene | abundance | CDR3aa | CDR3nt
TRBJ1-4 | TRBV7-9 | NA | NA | CASSPTGGPGEKLFF | TGTGCCAGCAGCCCAACGGGGGGGCCGGGTGAAAAACTGTTTTTT
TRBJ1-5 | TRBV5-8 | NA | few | CASSAIRAGALTSNQPQHF | TGTGCCAGCAGCGCCATTCGAGCAGGGGCTCTTACTAGCAATCAGCCCCAGCATTTT
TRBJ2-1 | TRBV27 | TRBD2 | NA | CASRRLAGAYNEQFF | TGTGCCAGCAGAAGACTAGCGGGAGCCTACAATGAGCAGTTCTTC
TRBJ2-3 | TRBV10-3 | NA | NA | CAISESTKQGRDTQYF | TGTGCCATCAGTGAGTCTACGAAGCAGGGAAGGGATACGCAGTATTTT
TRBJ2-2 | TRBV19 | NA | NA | CASSIPLGSGELFF | TGTGCCAGTAGTATTCCCCTTGGCTCCGGGGAGCTGTTTTTT
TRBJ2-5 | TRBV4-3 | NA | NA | CASSQAMVTEETQYF | TGCGCCAGCAGCCAAGCGATGGTAACAGAAGAGACCCAGTACTTC
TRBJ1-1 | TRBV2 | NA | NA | CASIFRGTEAFF | TGTGCCAGCATTTTCAGGGGCACTGAAGCTTTCTTT
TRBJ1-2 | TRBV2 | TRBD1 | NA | CASRAGRGTSGYTF | TGTGCCAGCAGGGCGGGCAGGGGGACCTCTGGCTACACCTTC
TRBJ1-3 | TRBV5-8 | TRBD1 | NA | CASSLLKTGSGNTIYF | TGTGCCAGCAGCTTGTTGAAGACAGGGTCTGGAAACACCATATATTTT
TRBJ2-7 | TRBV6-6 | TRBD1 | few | CASSSSDRGYEQYF | TGTGCCAGCAGTTCCTCCGACAGGGGCTACGAGCAGTACTTC
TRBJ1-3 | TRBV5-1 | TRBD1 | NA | CASSWDSSGNTIYF | TGCGCCAGCAGCTGGGACAGCTCTGGAAACACCATATATTTT
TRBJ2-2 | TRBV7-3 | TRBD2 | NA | CASSPSAGGSQTGELFF | TGTGCCAGCAGCCCATCAGCGGGAGGGTCCCAAACCGGGGAGCTGTTTTTT
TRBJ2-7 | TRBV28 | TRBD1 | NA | CAGAKGAGLSYEQYF | TGTGCCGGCGCTAAGGGGGCGGGTCTCTCCTACGAGCAGTACTTC
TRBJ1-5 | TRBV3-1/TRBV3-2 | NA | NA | CASSPSTAQNQPQHF | TGTGCCAGCAGCCCCTCGACAGCCCAGAATCAGCCCCAGCATTTT
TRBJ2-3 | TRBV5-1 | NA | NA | CASSFRTPSTDTQYF | TGCGCCAGCAGCTTTAGGACTCCTAGCACAGATACGCAGTATTTT
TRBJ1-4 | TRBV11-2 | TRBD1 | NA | CASRMTGVNEKLFF | TGTGCCAGCAGGATGACAGGGGTGAATGAAAAACTGTTTTTT